The 13 T cell receptor beta chains in this list originate from one sample, sequenced in a study of blood T cell repertoires in COVID-19. Only in-frame clones appear in the TCRdb table, and some are missing; sequencing was by immunoSEQ multiplex PCR. Here the sample spans about 44,000 clones, about nine tenths being singletons. Sequenced: peripheral blood. These receptors originate from a human donor in a cohort sampled during active COVID-19.

The J gene is TRBJ2-1, the V gene TRBV18; 15 bases are a match to TRBD2. Germline trimming cut 6 bases from V and 7 bases from J; bases unmatched to any gene: 7. The CDR3 has 16 amino acids. Germline V gene data show CDR1 as KGHSH and CDR2 as LQKENI. CDR3 amino acids: CASSQGLAGGLNEQFF. In DNA form, the CDR3 reads TGTGCCAGCTCCCAGGGACTAGCGGGAGGTCTGAATGAGCAGTTCTTC.

This clone came up a few times. The chain uses TRBV6-5 and TRBJ1-6, with a tentative D call TRBD1 (6 bases). V lost 6 bases, J lost 4 bases, and 10 bases lay in between. Germline CDR1 MNHEY, CDR2 SVGAGI. CDR3 size: 14 residues. CDR3 sequence reads: CASRVRGYNSPLHF. The CDR3 DNA follows: TGTGCCAGCAGGGTCAGGGGATATAATTCACCCCTCCACTTT.

This sequence joins TRBV14 and TRBJ1-1, with D tentatively TRBD1 (5 bases). V was clipped by 4 bases and J by 3 bases, with 12 bases between them. The CDR3 runs 14 residues. The germline gives CDR1 SGHDN, CDR2 FVKESK. This CDR3 is CASSRLGGDTEAFF. The CDR3 nucleotides read TGTGCCAGCAGCCGTTTGGGGGGGGACACTGAAGCTTTCTTT. Based on the CDR3 plus reference TRBV14 and TRBJ1-1, the full variable domain is EAGVTQFPSHSVIEKGQTVTLRCDPISGHDNLYWYRRVMGKEIKFLLHFVKESKQDESGMPNNRFLAERTGGTYSTLKVQPAELEDSGVYFCASSRLGGDTEAFFGQGTRLTVV.

The chain combines TRBV28 with TRBJ2-3; 8 bases agree with TRBD1. The junction had 8 bases not matched to a gene; V was cut back by 6 bases and J by 0 bases. CDR3 length: 16 amino acids. The germline V gene encodes CDR1 MDHEN and CDR2 SYDVKM. The CDR3 loop is CASRYRTGFSTDTQYF. In nucleotides, the CDR3 is TGTGCCAGCAGGTACAGGACAGGGTTTAGCACAGATACGCAGTATTTT.

V is TRBV27 and J is TRBJ2-1, with 11 bases that match TRBD2. The CDR3 is made up of 17 amino acids. Trimming removed 4 bases from V and 0 bases from J; junction bases left unmatched: 5. Germline assignment: CDR1 MNHEY and CDR2 SMNVEV (reference sequence). DNA for the CDR3: TGTGCCAGCAGTTCCTCGACTAGCGGGGTCTCCTACAATGAGCAGTTCTTC. Translating it yields CASSSSTSGVSYNEQFF.

The chain uses TRBV5-5 and TRBJ2-7; TRBD1 might be the D (6 bases). The V and J ends lost 1 base and 3 bases respectively, with 17 bases between them. CDR1 is SGHKS, CDR2 YYEKEE, per germline (reference sequence). The CDR3 totals 16 residues. The CDR3 nucleotides are TGTGCCAGCAGCTTGCCCAGGGGAAGAAACGGCTACGAGCAGTACTTC. Its protein product is CASSLPRGRNGYEQYF.

This chain uses TRBV5-4 with TRBJ2-5, with D perhaps matching TRBD2 (5 bases). CDR1 SGHNT and CDR2 YYREEE come from the germline V gene (reference sequence). The CDR3 extends over 15 amino acids. Trimming cost V 4 bases and J 7 bases, with 20 bases left between them. CDR3 DNA: TGTGCCAGCAGCCGGGCGGCGGGCCCTCGGGGGACCCAGTACTTC. Protein sequence: CASSRAAGPRGTQYF.

V gene TRBV20-1 combines with J gene TRBJ2-7; D remains ambiguous. V shed 3 bases and J shed 5 bases, with 14 bases lying between them. This CDR3 comprises 13 residues. Germline V gene sequence: CDR1 DFQATT, CDR2 SNEGSKA (reference sequence). Here the CDR3 reads CSASGTSPHEQYF. The CDR3, as DNA: TGCAGTGCTAGTGGAACAAGTCCCCACGAGCAGTACTTC.

The J gene is TRBJ1-4, the V gene TRBV4-1; 7 bases are a match to TRBD1. The CDR3 length is 15 residues. Germline V gene data show CDR1 as MGHRA and CDR2 as YSYEKL. Trimming cost V 4 bases and J 7 bases; bases outside gene matches: 9. CDR3 loop: CASSPTGVGLEKLFF. The CDR3 nucleotides are TGCGCCAGCAGCCCTACAGGGGTCGGTCTTGAAAAACTGTTTTTT.

V usage is TRBV4-3 and J usage is TRBJ1-6, with D perhaps matching TRBD1 (6 bases). Germline V lookup: CDR1 LGHNA, CDR2 YSLEER. Trimming removed 1 base from V and 2 bases from J, with 12 bases in between. CDR3 length equals 17 residues. The CDR3 sequence: CASSQGVRGAYNSPLHF. The CDR3 region has the DNA TGCGCCAGCAGCCAAGGTGTCAGGGGCGCCTATAATTCACCCCTCCACTTT.

This clone was recorded only once. The rearrangement uses TRBV28 and TRBJ2-3; TRBD2 matches 8 bases. V was pared by 7 bases and J by 1 base, with 13 bases of the junction left unmatched. This CDR3 has 17 amino acids. Germline CDR1 is MDHEN and CDR2 is SYDVKM. CDR3 amino acids: CASKPGLGVRGTDTQYF. In DNA form, the CDR3 reads TGTGCCAGCAAACCGGGACTAGGGGTGAGGGGCACAGATACGCAGTATTTT.

V and J are TRBV5-4 and TRBJ2-3, with a possible D match to TRBD1 (6 bases). V was trimmed by 4 bases and J by 4 bases, leaving 16 bases between them. The CDR3 has 15 residues. CDR1 is SGHNT and CDR2 is YYREEE in the germline V gene (reference sequence). The CDR3 reads CASSTSGVISDTQYF. The CDR3 region has the DNA TGTGCCAGCAGCACATCAGGGGTTATTTCAGATACGCAGTATTTT. The full variable domain, with the rest looked up from reference TRBV5-4 and TRBJ2-3, is ETGVTQSPTHLIKTRGQQVTLRCSSQSGHNTVSWYQQALGQGPQFIFQYYREEENGRGNFPPRFSGLQFPNYSSELNVNALELDDSALYLCASSTSGVISDTQYFGPGTRLTVL.

The J gene is TRBJ2-7, the V gene TRBV6-2 or TRBV6-3; TRBD2 is a possible D gene (6 bases). The CDR3 extends over 18 amino acids. Per germline, CDR1 MNHEY and CDR2 SVGEGT. Trimming took 2 bases from V and 0 from J, leaving 20 bases between them. The CDR3 region is CASSYPELGLANSYEQYF. CDR3 in DNA: TGTGCCAGCAGTTACCCGGAATTGGGACTCGCTAACTCCTACGAGCAGTACTTC.